This is a list of T cell receptor beta chains from one sample in a study of T cell responses to AZD1222 COVID-19 vaccine. Some clones are missing from TCRdb's copy, which holds only in-frame ones; the method was immunoSEQ multiplex PCR. The table shows approximately 75,000 clones, with 90% occurring only once. Sample: peripheral blood, taken 28 days after the second AZD1222 dose. Receptors originate from an adult who received the AZD1222 COVID-19 vaccine. The CDR3 runs from the conserved cysteine through the conserved F or W. A D gene is named only where the DNA matches it firmly. The size entry is marked missing in some rows and otherwise reads once, few, many or a size class.

d_gene: .
abundance: .
v_gene: TRBV3-1/TRBV3-2
j_gene: TRBJ1-3
CDR3nt: TGTGCCAGCAGCCAAGGAGTGAATGGAAACACCATATATTTT
CDR3aa: CASSQGVNGNTIYF

d_gene: .
abundance: .
v_gene: TRBV28
j_gene: TRBJ2-7
CDR3nt: TGTGCCAGCAGTTTAGGGGTTTACGAGCAGTACTTC
CDR3aa: CASSLGVYEQYF

d_gene: .
abundance: .
v_gene: TRBV30
j_gene: TRBJ2-7
CDR3nt: TGTGCCTGGAGTGTACCTGGCGAGCAGTACTTC
CDR3aa: CAWSVPGEQYF

d_gene: TRBD1
abundance: .
v_gene: TRBV5-1
j_gene: TRBJ1-4
CDR3nt: TGCGCCAGCAGCTTGGGACAGGGGGTCAGTACTAATGAAAAACTGTTTTTT
CDR3aa: CASSLGQGVSTNEKLFF

d_gene: .
abundance: .
v_gene: TRBV4-1
j_gene: TRBJ2-6
CDR3nt: TGCGCCAGCAGCCAAGTGAGTACTGGGGCCAACGTCCTGACTTTC
CDR3aa: CASSQVSTGANVLTF

d_gene: .
abundance: few
v_gene: TRBV9
j_gene: TRBJ1-6
CDR3nt: TGTGCCAGCAGCGTAAGGGGAACGGATTCACCCCTCCACTTT
CDR3aa: CASSVRGTDSPLHF

d_gene: .
abundance: .
v_gene: TRBV12-3/TRBV12-4
j_gene: TRBJ2-7
CDR3nt: TGTGCCAGCAGTTTCCGGATTCCCTACGAGCAGTACTTC
CDR3aa: CASSFRIPYEQYF

d_gene: .
abundance: few
v_gene: TRBV27
j_gene: TRBJ2-7
CDR3nt: TGTGCCAGCAGTTTAGACTCCAACGAGCAGTACTTC
CDR3aa: CASSLDSNEQYF

d_gene: TRBD2
abundance: .
v_gene: TRBV10-3
j_gene: TRBJ2-2
CDR3nt: TGTGCCACAAGAGCCAAACTAGCGTCGAACACCGGGGAGCTGTTTTTT
CDR3aa: CATRAKLASNTGELFF

d_gene: .
abundance: once
v_gene: TRBV19
j_gene: TRBJ2-7
CDR3nt: TGTGCCAGTAGTACCGCAACCAGAGGACGGGTCTACGAGCAGTACTTC
CDR3aa: CASSTATRGRVYEQYF

d_gene: TRBD2
abundance: .
v_gene: TRBV3-1/TRBV3-2
j_gene: TRBJ2-3
CDR3nt: TGTGCCAGCAGCCAAGATGGGCGTGTAGCGGGGGCCAGCACAGATACGCAGTATTTT
CDR3aa: CASSQDGRVAGASTDTQYF

d_gene: .
abundance: .
v_gene: TRBV14
j_gene: TRBJ2-2
CDR3nt: TGTGCCAGCAAAGGGGGAGTCAACACCGGGGAGCTGTTTTTT
CDR3aa: CASKGGVNTGELFF

d_gene: .
abundance: .
v_gene: TRBV7-9
j_gene: TRBJ1-1
CDR3nt: TGTGCCAGCAGCCCCCGCCAACGGGCAGGGAGGGCCACTGAAGCTTTCTTT
CDR3aa: CASSPRQRAGRATEAFF

d_gene: .
abundance: .
v_gene: TRBV7-2
j_gene: TRBJ1-1
CDR3nt: TGTGCCAGCAGCTCAGGCCTGACAGGCGCTGGGGTGAACACTGAAGCTTTCTTT
CDR3aa: CASSSGLTGAGVNTEAFF

d_gene: .
abundance: .
v_gene: TRBV24-1
j_gene: TRBJ1-1
CDR3nt: TGTGCCACCGGACTGGTAGACCCGAACACTGAAGCTTTCTTT
CDR3aa: CATGLVDPNTEAFF

d_gene: .
abundance: .
v_gene: TRBV23-1
j_gene: TRBJ2-7
CDR3nt: TGCGCCAGCAGTCTTATCCTAGGACAGTCTCGCTCCTACGAGCAGTACTTC
CDR3aa: CASSLILGQSRSYEQYF

d_gene: .
abundance: .
v_gene: TRBV3-1/TRBV3-2
j_gene: TRBJ2-7
CDR3nt: TGTGCCAGCAGCCGGATCTACGAGCAGTACTTC
CDR3aa: CASSRIYEQYF

d_gene: TRBD1
abundance: .
v_gene: TRBV4-2
j_gene: TRBJ2-7
CDR3nt: TGTGCCAGCAGCCGGGCTGTGGGACAGGGGCAATACGAGCAGTACTTC
CDR3aa: CASSRAVGQGQYEQYF

d_gene: TRBD1
abundance: .
v_gene: TRBV6-1
j_gene: TRBJ1-5
CDR3nt: TGTGCCAGCAGTGAGACAGGGGGTCAGCCCCAGCATTTT
CDR3aa: CASSETGGQPQHF

d_gene: TRBD1
abundance: .
v_gene: TRBV13
j_gene: TRBJ2-7
CDR3nt: TGTGCCAGCAGCTCTGCCGGGACAGGAGGCTACGAGCAGTACTTC
CDR3aa: CASSSAGTGGYEQYF

d_gene: TRBD2
abundance: .
v_gene: TRBV24-1
j_gene: TRBJ2-1
CDR3nt: TGTGCCACCGGGCGGGGGCGAGGTAGCGGGGGGGACAATGAGCAGTTCTTC
CDR3aa: CATGRGRGSGGDNEQFF

d_gene: .
abundance: once
v_gene: TRBV10-3
j_gene: TRBJ1-6
CDR3nt: TGTGCCTCTTCGACGGACAATTTACCAAATTCACCCCTCCACTTT
CDR3aa: CASSTDNLPNSPLHF

d_gene: TRBD1
abundance: .
v_gene: TRBV9
j_gene: TRBJ1-6
CDR3nt: TGTGCCAGCAGCCCCCGGACAGGGGAGGGCGTTGGGTCACCCCTCCACTTT
CDR3aa: CASSPRTGEGVGSPLHF

d_gene: TRBD1
abundance: .
v_gene: TRBV6-6
j_gene: TRBJ2-3
CDR3nt: TGTGCCAGCAGCCCCGGGACAGGGGTAATCAATACGCAGTATTTT
CDR3aa: CASSPGTGVINTQYF

d_gene: .
abundance: .
v_gene: TRBV28
j_gene: TRBJ1-2
CDR3nt: TGTGCCAGCGAACAGGGCTCTCTGGGATATGGCTACACCTTC
CDR3aa: CASEQGSLGYGYTF

d_gene: .
abundance: .
v_gene: TRBV15
j_gene: TRBJ1-1
CDR3nt: TGTGCCACCAGCAGAGAAGTGACAGCGAACACTGAAGCTTTCTTT
CDR3aa: CATSREVTANTEAFF

d_gene: TRBD2
abundance: few
v_gene: TRBV9
j_gene: TRBJ2-2
CDR3nt: TGTGCCAGCTCCTTGGCGGGGGGGCTGGCCGGGGAGCTGTTTTTT
CDR3aa: CASSLAGGLAGELFF

d_gene: TRBD1
abundance: .
v_gene: TRBV5-5
j_gene: TRBJ1-4
CDR3nt: TGTGCCAGCAGCGGGACAGGGGGTTTGGAAAAACTGTTTTTT
CDR3aa: CASSGTGGLEKLFF

d_gene: .
abundance: once
v_gene: TRBV3-1/TRBV3-2
j_gene: TRBJ1-3
CDR3nt: TGTGCCAGCAGCCAAGATAAGAGATTTGATGGAGGGCTACACTCTGGAAACACCATATATTTT
CDR3aa: CASSQDKRFDGGLHSGNTIYF

d_gene: TRBD1
abundance: .
v_gene: TRBV11-2
j_gene: TRBJ1-5
CDR3nt: TGTGCCAGCAGCTTTTCGAGGACAGGGCCTCAGCCCCAGCATTTT
CDR3aa: CASSFSRTGPQPQHF

d_gene: .
abundance: .
v_gene: TRBV3-1/TRBV3-2
j_gene: TRBJ1-1
CDR3nt: TGTGCCAGCAGCCAAGATGAGGACGGAACCCCGGTATTT
CDR3aa: CASSQDEDGTPVF

d_gene: .
abundance: .
v_gene: TRBV15
j_gene: TRBJ2-7
CDR3nt: TGTGCCACCAGCAGAGATCGTGCAGGGCGGTACGAGCAGTACTTC
CDR3aa: CATSRDRAGRYEQYF

d_gene: .
abundance: .
v_gene: TRBV12-5
j_gene: TRBJ1-3
CDR3nt: TGTGCTAGTGGCCTCGGGGGAGGAAACACCATATATTTT
CDR3aa: CASGLGGGNTIYF

d_gene: TRBD1
abundance: .
v_gene: TRBV6-6
j_gene: TRBJ1-3
CDR3nt: TGTGCCAGCAGTTTAACAGGGGGCTCTGGAAACACCATATATTTT
CDR3aa: CASSLTGGSGNTIYF